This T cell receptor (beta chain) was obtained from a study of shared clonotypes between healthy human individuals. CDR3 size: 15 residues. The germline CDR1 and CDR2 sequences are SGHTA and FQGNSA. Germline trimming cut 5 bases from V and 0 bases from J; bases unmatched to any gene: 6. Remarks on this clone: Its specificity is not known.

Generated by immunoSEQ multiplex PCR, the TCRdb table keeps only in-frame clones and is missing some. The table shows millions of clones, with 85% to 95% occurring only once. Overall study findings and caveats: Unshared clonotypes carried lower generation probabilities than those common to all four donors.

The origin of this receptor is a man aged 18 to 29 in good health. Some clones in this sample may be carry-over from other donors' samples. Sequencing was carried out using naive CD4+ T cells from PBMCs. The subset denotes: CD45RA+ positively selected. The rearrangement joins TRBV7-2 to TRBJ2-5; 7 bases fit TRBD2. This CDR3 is CASSPFGTNQETQYF. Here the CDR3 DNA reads TGTGCCAGCAGCCCTTTCGGGACTAACCAAGAGACCCAGTACTTC.